This TCR beta chain was identified during a study of T cell responses to AZD1222 COVID-19 vaccine. General study points: Increases in Spike-specific TCR breadth and depth were seen after two AZD1222 doses.

This clone was recorded once. Its target is not known. The table came from immunoSEQ multiplex PCR; TCRdb's copy has only in-frame clones and leaves some out. The table lists around 88,000 clones, 88% of them singletons. The CDR3 has 11 residues. Trimming removed 8 bases at V and 2 bases at J, with 6 bases between. CDR1 and CDR2 (germline): SEHNR, FQNEAQ (reference sequence). This specimen was peripheral blood, taken on day 0 of MenACWY control vaccination. The J gene is TRBJ1-2, the V gene TRBV7-9, with no clear D. This sequence originates from an adult in good health. The CDR3 protein is CASPENYGYTF. The CDR3 DNA reads TGTGCCAGCCCGGAAAACTATGGCTACACCTTC.